A single sample gave rise to the 27 T cell receptor beta chains below, sequenced in a study of T cells in Graves' hyperthyroidism and ophthalmopathy (dated by TCRdb to about 2019). The method behind the library was multiplex PCR. The reads were generated on an Illumina HiSeq 2000. The TCR beta CDR3 regions were amplified from the RNA transcripts. For the first round of RT-PCR on the TCR CDR3, the HTBI primer set was used together with the Qiagen OneStep RT-PCR kit. The raw public data were reprocessed by TCRdb itself: fastp quality trimming at Q25, MiXCR clonotype calling, in-frame beta chains only. Identical CDR3 protein sequences are pooled into one entry, listed with their most common genes and DNA. The sample data list some 380,000 distinct CDR3 sequences, and 13% of these were observed just once. Around 20% of the sample lies in the top ten. Sequencing was carried out using blood. All receptors derive from a man between 25 and 39 years old with Graves' hyperthyroidism that later progressed to Graves' ophthalmopathy.

This clonotype showed up many times. The V call is TRBV10-3, the J call TRBJ1-2; tentative D call: TRBD1 (5 bases). Trimming removed 4 bases from V and 4 bases from J, with 16 bases in between. The CDR3 extends over 15 amino acids. Germline V lookup: CDR1 ENHRY, CDR2 SYGVKD. The CDR3 reads CAISGDFTEGYGYTF. CDR3 DNA: TGTGCCATCAGTGGGGACTTCACCGAGGGCTATGGCTACACCTTC.

This clonotype appeared many times. J is TRBJ2-7 and V is TRBV9; D is uncertain. V was shortened by 4 bases and J by 3 bases, with 17 bases between the two germline ends. The CDR3 runs to 15 residues. Per germline, CDR1 SGDLS and CDR2 YYNGEE. CDR3 in amino acids: CASSPGVGRDYEQYF. For the CDR3, the DNA is TGTGCCAGCAGCCCCGGCGTGGGTAGGGACTACGAGCAGTACTTC.

In this sample, this clonotype turned up a few times. CDR3 sequence reads: CASSKRLASTGELFF. CDR3 DNA: TGTGCCAGCAGCAAGCGACTAGCTAGCACCGGGGAGCTGTTTTTT. This rearrangement joins TRBV7-8 to TRBJ2-2, with 7 bases identical to TRBD2. V lost 5 bases to trimming and J lost 4 bases; unmatched junction nucleotides: 7. The CDR3 sequence is 15 residues long. The V gene's germline CDR1 is SGHVS and CDR2 FQNEAQ.

This clonotype was observed many times. The DNA of the CDR3 is TGTGCCAGCCGAGACGCTTACACTGAAGCTTTCTTT. Translating it yields CASRDAYTEAFF. The gene calls are TRBV2 and TRBJ1-1, with unresolved D. V was shortened by 8 bases and J by 3 bases, with 10 bases between the two germline ends. CDR3 length equals 12 residues. Germline V gene sequence: CDR1 SNHLY, CDR2 FYNNEI.

This clonotype occurred many times. The rearrangement links TRBV5-1 to TRBJ1-2, with D maybe TRBD1 (6 bases). Trimming stripped 4 bases from V and 6 bases from J, with 16 bases between. Germline V CDR1 and CDR2: SGHRS, YFSETQ. The CDR3 is made up of 14 amino acids. The CDR3 here is CASSPLGGANGYTF. Written as DNA, the CDR3 is TGCGCCAGCAGCCCTCTCGGGGGCGCGAATGGCTACACCTTC.

About this clonotype itself: A read error may produce the germline difference seen at one junction end. This rearrangement joins TRBV6-2 or TRBV6-3 to TRBJ1-1; D remains ambiguous. CDR3 length equals 12 residues. The V gene's germline CDR1 is MNHEY and CDR2 SVGEGT. The CDR3 coding sequence is TGTGCCAGCAACGCCGGGAACACTGGAGCTTTCTTT. Its protein is CASNAGNTGAFF.

This clonotype occurred many times. The V call is TRBV7-9, the J call TRBJ2-7; weak D call: TRBD1 (5 bases). V dropped 1 base and J dropped 0 bases, with 10 bases sitting between them. The CDR3 is 15 residues long. CDR1 is SEHNR and CDR2 is FQNEAQ in the germline V gene (reference sequence). The CDR3 here is CASSLVTGSSYEQYF. In nucleotides, the CDR3 is TGTGCCAGCAGCTTAGTTACAGGCAGCTCCTACGAGCAGTACTTC. Together with reference TRBV7-9 and TRBJ2-7, the CDR3 gives the full variable domain: DTGVSQNPRHKITKRGQNVTFRCDPISEHNRLYWYRQTLGQGPEFLTYFQNEAQLEKSRLLSDRFSAERPKGSFSTLEIQRTEQGDSAMYLCASSLVTGSSYEQYFGPGTRLTVT.

This clonotype was counted only a few times. CDR3 DNA sequence: TGTGCCACCAGCAGAGAAAGTAAAGGGGAAAACATTCAGTACTTC. Translation gives CATSRESKGENIQYF. V and J are TRBV15 and TRBJ2-4; a possible D gene is TRBD1 (5 bases). The V end lost 0 bases, the J end lost 5 bases, and 11 bases lay between the germline ends. CDR3 length equals 15 residues. Germline V gives CDR1 LNHNV, CDR2 YYDKDF (reference sequence).

This chain links TRBV10-2 with TRBJ1-2, with 7 positions matching TRBD1. The V gene's germline CDR1 is WSHSY and CDR2 SAAADI. Trimming removed 0 bases from V and 8 bases from J; junction bases left unmatched: 9. This CDR3 region has 15 residues. CDR3 DNA: TGCGCCAGCAGTGAGTCCCACGACAGGGCTAGGGGCTACACCTTC. Encoded protein: CASSESHDRARGYTF.

In this sample, this clonotype turned up many times. The chain joins TRBV6-1 to TRBJ1-1; 7 bases line up with TRBD1. The CDR3 loop spans 14 amino acids. V shed 5 bases and J 1 base; nucleotides not matched to a gene: 4. Per germline, CDR1 MNHNS and CDR2 SASEGT. Here the CDR3 reads CASSYPGGNTEAFF. DNA of the CDR3: TGTGCCAGCAGTTATCCAGGGGGGAACACTGAAGCTTTCTTT.

This clonotype was recorded at least ten times. CDR3 in amino acids: CASSWSRTGVSSYEQYF. The CDR3 DNA reads TGTGCCAGCAGTTGGAGCCGGACAGGGGTTAGCTCCTACGAGCAGTACTTC. This rearrangement joins TRBV6-1 to TRBJ2-7, with TRBD1 matching 9 bases. CDR1 is MNHNS and CDR2 is SASEGT in the germline V gene. The CDR3 sequence is 17 residues long. Trimming removed 5 bases from V and 0 bases from J; junction bases left unmatched: 11.

In this sample, this clonotype turned up a few times. The chain combines TRBV12-3 or TRBV12-4 with TRBJ1-4, with D hard to call. The CDR3 runs to 17 residues. The V and J ends lost 3 bases and 4 bases respectively, with 18 bases between them. CDR3 protein: CASSFFGQLHDNEKLFF. The CDR3 DNA is TGTGCCAGCAGTTTTTTCGGTCAGCTTCATGATAATGAAAAACTGTTTTTT.

This clonotype was seen many times. The V gene is TRBV7-6, the J gene TRBJ1-1; 9 nucleotides agree with TRBD1. The CDR3 contains 16 residues. The germline gives CDR1 SGHVS, CDR2 FNYEAQ. J was trimmed by 0 bases and V by 4 bases; bases with no gene match: 6. CDR3 sequence (DNA): TGTGCCAGCAGCTCGGGACAGGGACCCCTGAACACTGAAGCTTTCTTT. Amino acids: CASSSGQGPLNTEAFF.

At least ten counts were recorded for this clonotype. The chain links TRBV12-3 or TRBV12-4 to TRBJ1-1; the D gene is possibly TRBD1 (5 bases). Trimming pared 6 bases from V and 6 bases from J, leaving 14 bases between. The CDR3 loop spans 13 amino acids. The CDR3 loop is CASSYSGDAEAFF. DNA of the CDR3: TGTGCCAGCAGCTACTCCGGGGACGCTGAAGCTTTCTTT.

This clonotype was counted ten times or more. The J gene is TRBJ2-1, the V gene TRBV11-1; tentatively, D is TRBD2 (6 bases). CDR3 size: 15 residues. CDR1 and CDR2 from the germline V gene are SGHAT and FQDESV (reference sequence). Trimming removed 1 base from V and 12 bases from J, with 19 bases in between. This CDR3 is CASSLVADPTQVQFF. CDR3 DNA sequence: TGTGCCAGCAGCTTAGTAGCGGACCCTACCCAGGTGCAGTTCTTC. The entire variable domain, with the rest obtained from reference TRBV11-1 and TRBJ2-1, is as follows: EAEVAQSPRYKITEKSQAVAFWCDPISGHATLYWYRQILGQGPELLVQFQDESVVDDSQLPKDRFSAERLKGVDSTLKIQPAELGDSAMYLCASSLVADPTQVQFFGPGTRLTVL.

The chain carries TRBV12-3 or TRBV12-4 and TRBJ2-3; no definite D call. V was trimmed by 7 bases and J by 5 bases, leaving 16 bases between them. CDR3 size: 14 residues. The CDR3 reads CASIQGRWKDTQYF. DNA for the CDR3: TGTGCCAGCATCCAAGGGCGTTGGAAAGATACGCAGTATTTT.

This clonotype was seen more than once but under ten times. The chain uses TRBV11-2 and TRBJ1-2, with no clear D. CDR1 is SGHAT, CDR2 FQNNGV, per germline. CDR3 length: 18 residues. V lost 5 bases and J lost 0, with 22 bases in between. Here the CDR3 DNA reads TGTGCCAGCAGCACCCGGAACCTAAGACGGATACCTAACTATGGCTACACCTTC. It encodes CASSTRNLRRIPNYGYTF.

This clonotype was seen at least ten times. The chain carries TRBV27 and TRBJ1-1; D is undetermined. V dropped 2 bases and J dropped 2 bases, with 6 bases sitting between them. The CDR3 has 13 amino acids. Germline assignment: CDR1 MNHEY and CDR2 SMNVEV (reference sequence). CDR3 amino acids: CASSLNDNTEAFF. The CDR3 DNA sequence: TGTGCCAGCAGTTTAAACGATAACACTGAAGCTTTCTTT.

This chain links TRBV18 with TRBJ2-1, with a possible D match to TRBD2 (6 bases). With 6 bases removed from V and 3 bases from J, the gap between germline ends came to 18 bases. The CDR3 contains 16 residues. CDR1 KGHSH and CDR2 LQKENI come from the germline V gene. In DNA form, the CDR3 reads TGTGCCAGCTCCCCGCGGGAAGGGACTGACTACAATGAGCAGTTCTTC. Translated: CASSPREGTDYNEQFF.

The chain couples TRBV9 to TRBJ1-6; no clear D gene. V lost 4 bases, J lost 0 bases, and 11 bases lay in between. The germline V gene has CDR1 SGDLS and CDR2 YYNGEE. The CDR3 has 16 residues. CDR3 bases: TGTGCCAGCAGCCCCCGAGCGCACTCCTATAATTCACCCCTCCACTTT. Its translation: CASSPRAHSYNSPLHF.

This clonotype occurred many times. This chain connects TRBV12-3 or TRBV12-4 to TRBJ1-4; TRBD1 is a possible D gene (5 bases). The CDR3 is 12 amino acids. Trimming removed 6 bases from V and 12 bases from J, with 14 bases in between. CDR3 protein: CASRTTGAELFF. CDR3 nucleotides: TGTGCCAGCAGAACGACTGGGGCTGAACTGTTTTTT.

This clonotype was detected a few times. The chain uses TRBV4-1 and TRBJ2-7; a weak D match, TRBD2 (5 bases). The CDR3 covers 14 residues. V shed 4 bases and J shed 6 bases, with 16 bases lying between them. Germline CDR1 MGHRA, CDR2 YSYEKL. CDR3 protein: CASSPWESGSEQYF. The CDR3 nucleotides read TGCGCCAGCAGCCCTTGGGAGTCCGGCTCCGAGCAGTACTTC.

This clonotype showed up many times. V gene TRBV2 combines with J gene TRBJ2-3; D is perhaps TRBD1 (5 bases). The CDR3 covers 13 residues. Trimming removed 4 bases at V and 3 bases at J, with 8 bases between. The germline gives CDR1 SNHLY, CDR2 FYNNEI. The CDR3 nucleotides read TGTGCCAGCAGTGCAGGGCCGACAGATACGCAGTATTTT. Its protein is CASSAGPTDTQYF.

There are many counts of this clonotype. This chain joins TRBV7-9 and TRBJ2-1; 12 bases match TRBD2. V trimming: 5 bases; J trimming: 0 bases; junction bases outside the gene matches: 8. The CDR3 sequence is 18 residues long. Germline loops: CDR1 SEHNR, CDR2 FQNEAQ (reference sequence). CDR3 sequence (DNA): TGTGCCAGCAGCCCAAAGACTAGCGGGGGAGACTCCTACAATGAGCAGTTCTTC. It encodes CASSPKTSGGDSYNEQFF.

This clonotype came up a few times. The chain joins TRBV20-1 to TRBJ1-1; a weak D match, TRBD1 (5 bases). CDR1 and CDR2 from the germline V gene are DFQATT and SNEGSKA (reference sequence). V was cut by 3 bases and J by 7 bases, with 15 bases left in between. The CDR3 covers 13 residues. CDR3: CSARAGGDSEAFF. DNA of the CDR3: TGCAGTGCTAGGGCCGGGGGTGACAGTGAAGCTTTCTTT.

This clonotype was observed at least ten times. V is TRBV5-1 and J is TRBJ1-2, with 7 bases that match TRBD1. The germline CDR1 and CDR2 sequences are SGHRS and YFSETQ. V lost 3 bases to trimming and J lost 6 bases; unmatched junction nucleotides: 5. The CDR3 covers 13 residues. The CDR3 here is CASSWQGEDGYTF. The DNA of the CDR3 is TGCGCCAGCAGCTGGCAGGGGGAGGATGGCTACACCTTC.

This clonotype was seen many times. The chain is built from TRBV3-1 and TRBJ1-6; 8 bases align to TRBD1. Trimming at V came to 2 bases and at J to 10 bases, leaving 7 bases not matched to a gene. The CDR3 runs to 15 residues. Per the germline V gene, CDR1 is LGHDT and CDR2 is YNNKEL (reference sequence). This chain's CDR3 is CASSQHSDRASPLHF. As DNA, the CDR3 is TGTGCCAGCAGCCAACATTCGGACAGGGCCTCACCCCTCCACTTT.